This record concerns one TCR beta chain sequence. Its antigen specificity is not known. No much larger clone is present one base from it, and per-base qualities are unavailable. These data originate in a study of cytomegalovirus exposure and HLA in healthy donors (dated by TCRdb to about 2017). With respect to the entire study: In an earlier analysis of fewer than 750 of the donors, about 260 Gb of sequence data and approximately 120 million unique TCR beta sequences from 150 million to 200 million T cells were reported. An early release covering some 640 HLA-typed donors comprised approximately 300 gigabases of sequencing data and approximately 85 million unique TCR sequences. Among the approximately 420 genotyped donors, approximately 77% belonged to the genetic ancestry cluster associated with self-reported Caucasian donors. The aim of the study was to test whether cataloging public T cell receptors could identify signatures of past pathogen exposure. The study used immunosequencing to profile the T cell repertoires of some 600 subjects and linked those repertoires to cytomegalovirus serostatus. Besides the first cohort of more than 650 subjects, a separate validation cohort made up of roughly 120 different subjects was used. High-throughput TCR immunosequencing, statistical association of individual TCRs with disease status, and machine learning were combined to predict cytomegalovirus infection status. A later analysis re-analyzed previously published TCR beta repertoires from several hundred donors and added high-resolution HLA genotyping to study TCR occurrence patterns. In the later analysis, no new phenotypic data were used to find candidate immune exposures; instead, reliance was placed on TCR beta sequences and their occurrence across donors. An earlier analysis of around 580 of the donors used high-throughput TCR beta sequencing to judge whether each TCR beta V gene segment behaved as functional or pseudogenic. Donor age, sex, ethnicity and CMV serostatus were collected together with the repertoire data. Genome-wide SNP genotypes for about 65% of the roughly 670 donors were used in a later genetic analysis, which treated that subset as a discovery cohort. Every discovery cohort repertoire had been produced on one sequencing platform. Class I and class II HLA loci were covered by the typing at four-digit resolution. Typing coverage differed by locus: A, B, C, DRB1 and DQB1 were typed in about 629-640 donors, DQA1 in roughly 510, DPA1 in 606, and DPB1 in around 440. A handful of DR-DQ haplotypes were handled as single units for association and clustering because linkage in the cohort was strong. On average, 235,054 unique TCR beta nucleotide sequences were sequenced per donor among 398 genotyped donors of the cohort, with roughly 20% of those sequences being non-productive. General findings and caveats noted by the study authors: Because counts were too low, about 17 rarely observed V segments, including chromosome 9 orphons, were excluded from the earlier analysis of under 650 of the donors. Correlated functional status among segregating V segments might reflect linkage disequilibrium, but an unknown experimental factor could not be ruled out. The authors suggested that the approach could potentially be generalized to other disease states and immunological phenotypes. HLA typing was unavailable for some donors at each locus, so association tests used only the typed subset. Assigning TCR associations to individual alleles was difficult when HLA alleles, especially DR and DQ, strongly co-occurred. Some IMGT-functional V segments, including TRBV6-2 and TRBV6-3, could not be told apart with the 87-base-pair reads, so those segments were excluded. Several of the top co-occurrence clusters appeared to be linked to parvovirus B19, influenza, CMV and Epstein-Barr virus, according to a later analysis. A later genetic analysis reported fewer N-insertions in productive TCRs among donors in an Asian-associated ancestry cluster than the roughly 720-donor mean. This cohort had only TCR beta chains sequenced, and the lack of alpha or paired-chain data limited which features could be detected. A later analysis found that TCR association rates varied across HLA loci, with DRB1 alleles showing the most associated TCRs and HLA-C alleles the fewest. An earlier analysis of 587 of the donors showed that most TCR beta V segments appeared in productive rearrangements either about 90% or about 30% of the time, which broadly matched IMGT annotations. CMV serostatus was the only immune exposure information available for the cohort. Most CMV-associated TCR beta chains appeared to be HLA-restricted in a later analysis, and the HLA associations seemed to be driven largely by CMV exposure. The study listed approximately 160 TCR beta chains as associated with cytomegalovirus. The presence/absence analyses assumed that sequencing depth was roughly uniform across donors, and that assumption may not be true. A few of the identified cytomegalovirus-associated TCR beta chains were confirmed in vitro to be specific for cytomegalovirus antigens. In a later analysis, some 17,000 TCR beta sequences were associated with specific HLA alleles at a false discovery rate of 0.05. A group of highly shared sequence variants was considered likely to be a technical artifact of the sequencing pipeline. In a later genetic analysis, a missense DCLRE1C variant was associated with V-gene and J-gene trimming of TCR beta chains, and the association was replicated in an independent cohort. A further reported finding was that TCR beta sequences accurately predicted the HLA-A and HLA-B alleles for most subjects in the first cohort. Across donors, most TCR sequences were observed very rarely, whereas some public TCRs were present in many individuals. The classifier was reported to diagnose cytomegalovirus status with high specificity and sensitivity in both the original cohort and the validation cohort. A later analysis found that HLA-associated TCR beta chains were more clonally expanded and had lower generation probabilities than equally common non-associated chains.

Receptor libraries were prepared by the immunoSEQ multiplex PCR assay. For the multiplex PCR, a mixture combining 60 forward primers for TCR Vbeta segments and 13 reverse primers for TCR Jbeta segments was used. A multiplex PCR assay on genomic DNA amplified the CDR3 region of rearranged TCR beta genes. Amplified TCR beta libraries were sequenced as 87-base-pair reads on the Illumina HiSeq System. From the authors' description of their analysis: A later analysis counted about 76 million unique TCR beta chains across the 700 or so repertoires, and some 12 million of these chains were shared by at least two donors. Raw reads were error-corrected and collapsed into unique sequences with a nearest-neighbor algorithm that merged closely related sequences to remove PCR and sequencing errors. Alignment of CDR3 sequences to IMGT reference sequences was used to assign V, D and J gene segments. For a sequence to be retained, at least a six-nucleotide match to both a V gene segment and a J gene segment was required. Rearrangements were called productive when the CDR3 lacked stop codons and stayed in frame with V and J; all others were non-productive. CDR3 was defined by IMGT convention, running from the second conserved V-encoded cysteine to the conserved J-encoded phenylalanine. In an earlier analysis of some 550 of the donors, sequences lacking an unambiguous match to a single V gene segment were excluded. An earlier analysis of a few hundred of the donors classified V segments as functional when productive rearrangements were above 56.7% and as segregating when the standard deviation between donors was above 5%. To diagnose cytomegalovirus status from the catalog of TCR beta chain sequences, a statistical classification framework was built. In a later analysis, V and J genes were assigned by comparing TCR nucleotide sequences against IMGT/GENE-DB human TR gene sequences. A later analysis assigned CDR3 sequences and most-parsimonious VDJ recombination scenarios with the TCRdist pipeline. In a later analysis, every TCR beta chain was defined by the combination of its CDR3 amino acid sequence and its V-gene family, and reads without a unique V-gene family were dropped. A later analysis removed 600 or so highly shared, low-generation-probability nucleotide sequences to deal with suspected cross-contamination and a sequencing artifact. In a later analysis, a clonal expansion index for each public chain was calculated from normalized within-repertoire ranks of inferred template counts. In a later analysis, generation probabilities were computed with a VDJ recombination model fitted to out-of-frame rearrangements, and the resulting probabilities were checked against IGoR. A later analysis scored TCR-TCR, TCR-HLA and TCR-CMV co-occurrence with hypergeometric tests, applying a repertoire-size bias correction to TCR pairs. A later analysis estimated false discovery rates by permuting HLA or CMV assignments 20 times. A later analysis grouped co-occurring TCRs with DBSCAN, adding TCRdist sequence similarity when clustering within HLA-allele-positive subsets. Repertoires with fewer than 30,000 or more than 120,000 public chains, plus five repertoires with anomalous nucleotide sharing, were excluded from co-occurrence clustering. Not all clones reach the TCRdb copy of this immuneACCESS table, which keeps in-frame sequences only. Checked studies attribute under half of the gap to unresolved V genes and leave the rest unexplained. V, J and clone size derive from that table, while D and trimming were established from the DNA sequence. The sample table contains 95,000 to 150,000 clones; only one count was recorded for 15% to 17% of them. The ten largest account for 1.5% to 2% of the sample.

The cohort comprised around 700 healthy bone marrow donors. All cohort members were sampled while nominally healthy, although unrecorded immune exposures were likely present. The donor tested CMV seronegative and was one of the 352 seronegative cohort members. Every donor gave a peripheral blood sample, and the peripheral blood mononuclear cells from that sample were used for TCR beta sequencing. Genomic DNA was extracted from the blood cell samples with the Qiagen DNeasy Blood Extraction Kit. The CDR3 goes from the cysteine to the phenylalanine over 19 residues. The DNA shown is the 57-base CDR3, in frame from base 1. CDR1 and CDR2 were assigned from the germline V gene (reference sequence) as SGHNT and YYREEE. V and J are trimmed by 0 bases and 5 bases, and the gene matches miss 16 bases of the junction.

The V and J genes are TRBV5-4 and TRBJ2-2, with 7 bases in between that match TRBD2. The specimen was PBMCs. This clonotype was obtained from a woman aged 18-29 years in good health and CMV-seronegative. The CDR3 protein is CASSLEPAGIDPGTGELFF. The sequence in DNA is TGTGCCAGCAGCTTGGAACCAGCGGGAATCGACCCGGGGACCGGGGAGCTGTTTTTT.